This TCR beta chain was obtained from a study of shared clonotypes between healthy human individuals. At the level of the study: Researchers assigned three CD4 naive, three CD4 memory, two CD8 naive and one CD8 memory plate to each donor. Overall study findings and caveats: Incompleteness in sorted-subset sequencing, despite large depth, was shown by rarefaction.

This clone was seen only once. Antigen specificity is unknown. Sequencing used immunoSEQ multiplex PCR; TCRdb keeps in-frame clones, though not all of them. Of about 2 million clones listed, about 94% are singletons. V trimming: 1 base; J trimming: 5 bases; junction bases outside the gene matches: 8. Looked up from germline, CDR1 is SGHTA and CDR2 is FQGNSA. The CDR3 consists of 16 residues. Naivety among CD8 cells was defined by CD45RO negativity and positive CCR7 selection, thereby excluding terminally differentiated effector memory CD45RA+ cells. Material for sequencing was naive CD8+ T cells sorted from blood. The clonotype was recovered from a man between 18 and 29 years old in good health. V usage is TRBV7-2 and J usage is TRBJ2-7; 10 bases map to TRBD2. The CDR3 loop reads CASSLGLGLAGDEQYF. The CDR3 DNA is TGTGCCAGCAGCTTAGGGCTTGGCCTAGCGGGAGACGAGCAGTACTTC.